Detailed here is one TCR beta chain. The target antigen is unknown. This sample was included in a study of long-term antiretroviral therapy in people with HIV. Findings and caveats of the study: Repertoire dominance by clones expanded before ART was seen at all time points. Repertoires from HIV showed CDR3 length ranges narrower than those of controls.

Germline trimming cut 7 bases from V and 1 base from J; bases unmatched to any gene: 8. The germline V gene encodes CDR1 SQVTM and CDR2 ANQGSEA. CDR3 length equals 15 residues. An immunoSEQ assay, version v3.0, was performed at survey level. Sequencing was performed with immunoSEQ multiplex PCR; in TCRdb, only in-frame clones are kept and a portion is missing. The sample shows about 29,000 clones, approximately 90% of them seen only once. The gene calls are TRBV29-1 and TRBJ2-1, with 9 bases matching TRBD2. The sequenced sample was unsorted PBMCs, obtained 3.2 years before starting antiretroviral therapy. The sequence derives from a man aged 45-60 years with HIV. The CDR3 DNA is TGCAGCGCGTTGGGACTAGCTAAGTCCTACAATGAGCAGTTCTTC. It is translated as CSALGLAKSYNEQFF.